One sample yielded the 14 T cell receptor beta chains listed below, sequenced in a study of T cell changes during pregnancy in multiple sclerosis. TCRdb's table, derived via immunoSEQ multiplex PCR, lists solely in-frame clones and lacks some. Seen here are approximately 59,000 clones, more than 75% observed once, and the top ten hold less than 1.5%. The sample here was peripheral blood, taken in the third trimester of pregnancy. These receptors originate from a female donor in good health, enrolled as a control in a pregnancy study.

The chain uses TRBV2 and TRBJ2-6; D is possibly TRBD1 (5 bases). The V gene's germline CDR1 is SNHLY and CDR2 FYNNEI. This CDR3 spans 14 amino acids. Trimming pared 8 bases from V and 1 base from J, leaving 9 bases between. The CDR3 loop reads CASSGHSGANVLTF. The CDR3 DNA is TGTGCCAGCTCAGGGCATTCTGGGGCCAACGTCCTGACTTTC.

The rearrangement uses TRBV30 and TRBJ2-6, with D tentatively TRBD1 (6 bases). V gave up 5 bases and J gave up 2 bases, with 13 bases separating them. The CDR3 has 15 amino acids. Germline assignment: CDR1 GTSNPN and CDR2 SVGIG (reference sequence). CDR3 bases: TGTGCCTGGGCCTCCCAGGGGACTGGGGCCAACGTCCTGACTTTC. This codes for CAWASQGTGANVLTF.

The chain links TRBV6-5 to TRBJ1-3; 8 nucleotides agree with TRBD1. CDR1 and CDR2 (germline): MNHEY, SVGAGI. This CDR3 is 15 amino acids long. V gave up 0 bases and J gave up 4 bases; unmatched junction bases: 2. CDR3 coding DNA: TGTGCCAGCAGTTACTCGCACAGGGGGGGAAACACCATATATTTT. It translates to CASSYSHRGGNTIYF.

This clone was seen only a few times. The chain employs TRBV29-1 and TRBJ1-1; D uncertain. The CDR3 runs to 13 residues. The V gene lost 8 bases and the J gene lost 1 base, with 14 bases spanning the gap. Germline CDR1 and CDR2: SQVTM and ANQGSEA. CDR3: CSTRLTKNTEAFF. The CDR3 DNA reads TGCAGCACCAGACTGACGAAGAACACTGAAGCTTTCTTT.

The J gene is TRBJ1-2, the V gene TRBV4-3; D may be TRBD1 (6 bases). V was pared by 1 base and J by 7 bases, with 16 bases between. Germline V gives CDR1 LGHNA, CDR2 YSLEER. The length of the CDR3 is 15 residues. CDR3 coding DNA: TGCGCCAGCAGCCAAGGGAGGGGGGGCGATTCTGGCTACACCTTC. It specifies CASSQGRGGDSGYTF.

This chain connects TRBV7-9 to TRBJ1-1; 9 bases are a match to TRBD1. Germline CDR1 SEHNR, CDR2 FQNEAQ (reference sequence). This CDR3 is 15 amino acids long. Trimming removed 3 bases from V and 5 bases from J; junction bases left unmatched: 7. The CDR3 is CASSLRRTGETEAFF. The CDR3 DNA is TGTGCCAGCAGCTTGCGTCGGACAGGGGAGACTGAAGCTTTCTTT.

The rearrangement links TRBV27 to TRBJ1-2; no firm D call. The CDR3 totals 15 residues. Trimming cost V 0 bases and J 4 bases, with 12 bases left between them. The germline CDR1 and CDR2 sequences are MNHEY and SMNVEV (reference sequence). The CDR3: CASSLSFGSPYGYTF. As DNA, the CDR3 is TGTGCCAGCAGTTTATCCTTCGGGAGTCCCTATGGCTACACCTTC.

The V and J genes are TRBV30 and TRBJ2-1; TRBD1 might be the D (6 bases). The CDR3 covers 12 residues. Trimming took off 3 bases at V and 5 bases at J, with 8 bases between the two ends. Germline lookup yields CDR1 GTSNPN and CDR2 SVGIG (reference sequence). The CDR3 DNA follows: TGTGCCTGGAGGGGACACCACAATGAGCAGTTCTTC. Amino acids: CAWRGHHNEQFF. Drawing the rest from reference TRBV30 and TRBJ2-1, the complete variable domain is SQTIHQWPATLVQPVGSPLSLECTVEGTSNPNLYWYRQAAGRGLQLLFYSVGIGQISSEVPQNLSASRPQDRQFILSSKKLLLSDSGFYLCAWRGHHNEQFFGPGTRLTVL.

J is TRBJ2-5 and V is TRBV5-4; weak D call: TRBD1 (6 bases). The V gene lost 2 bases and the J gene lost 4 bases, with 12 bases spanning the gap. This CDR3 is 14 amino acids long. Germline-derived CDR1 and CDR2 are SGHNT and YYREEE (reference sequence). DNA of the CDR3: TGTGCCAGCAGCTTTGGGGGACATCTAGAGACCCAGTACTTC. This codes for CASSFGGHLETQYF.

This sequence joins TRBV9 and TRBJ1-6, with a tentative D call TRBD1 (5 bases). Germline CDR1 reads SGDLS; CDR2 reads YYNGEE. The CDR3 has 16 amino acids. V was shortened by 0 bases and J by 0 bases, with 7 bases between the two germline ends. DNA for the CDR3: TGTGCCAGCAGCGTAGGGGGGGGCTCCTATAATTCACCCCTCCACTTT. Amino acids: CASSVGGGSYNSPLHF.

This sequence joins TRBV27 and TRBJ2-7; TRBD1 is a possible D gene (6 bases). With 2 bases removed from V and 4 bases from J, the gap between germline ends came to 12 bases. Germline values: CDR1 MNHEY, CDR2 SMNVEV (reference sequence). The CDR3 length is 14 residues. DNA for the CDR3: TGTGCCAGCAGTTTAGGGCAGGGGCCTTACGAGCAGTACTTC. Translated: CASSLGQGPYEQYF.

The chain uses TRBV7-9 and TRBJ2-5, with D perhaps matching TRBD2 (6 bases). This CDR3 region has 13 residues. Deletions cut 1 base from V and 5 bases from J, with 8 bases between. Germline loops: CDR1 SEHNR, CDR2 FQNEAQ (reference sequence). CDR3 nucleotide sequence: TGTGCCAGCAGCTTAGAAGGGAGGGAGACCCAGTACTTC. Protein sequence: CASSLEGRETQYF.

A remark on this clone: Germline is not matched at one junction end, which may reflect a read error. The rearrangement joins TRBV19 to TRBJ1-5; the D gene is possibly TRBD1 (6 bases). The CDR3 is 15 amino acids. Germline lookup yields CDR1 LNHDA and CDR2 SQIVND (reference sequence). The CDR3 DNA is TGTGCGAGTAGATCTGTGCCGGGACAAGCTCAGCCCCAGCATTTT. Its translation: CASRSVPGQAQPQHF.

The chain carries TRBV7-2 and TRBJ1-5, with D unresolved. The germline V and J ends were trimmed by 3 bases and 3 bases, with 9 bases remaining between them. This CDR3 comprises 14 residues. Germline lookup yields CDR1 SGHTA and CDR2 FQGNSA. The CDR3 DNA reads TGTGCCAGCAGCTTGGGCGTAGTCAATCAGCCCCAGCATTTT. It translates to CASSLGVVNQPQHF.